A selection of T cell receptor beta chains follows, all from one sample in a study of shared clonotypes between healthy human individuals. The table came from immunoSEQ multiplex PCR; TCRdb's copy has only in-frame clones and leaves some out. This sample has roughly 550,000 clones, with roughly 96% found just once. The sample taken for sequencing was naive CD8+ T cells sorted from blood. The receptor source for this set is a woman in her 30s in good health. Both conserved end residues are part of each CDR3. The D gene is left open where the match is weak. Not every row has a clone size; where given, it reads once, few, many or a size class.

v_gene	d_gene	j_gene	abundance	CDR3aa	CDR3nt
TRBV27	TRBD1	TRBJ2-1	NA	CASSLWSDRGVSYNEQFF	TGTGCCAGCAGTTTATGGTCGGACAGGGGGGTTTCCTACAATGAGCAGTTCTTC
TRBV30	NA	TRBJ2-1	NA	CAWSVGRYNEQFF	TGTGCCTGGAGTGTGGGACGTTACAATGAGCAGTTCTTC
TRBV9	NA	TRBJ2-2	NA	CASSVEAYPTGELFF	TGTGCCAGCAGCGTAGAGGCCTACCCTACCGGGGAGCTGTTTTTT
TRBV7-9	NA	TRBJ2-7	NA	CASSFSRVGSYEQYF	TGTGCCAGCAGCTTTAGTCGGGTAGGGTCCTACGAGCAGTACTTC
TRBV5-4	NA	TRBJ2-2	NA	CASSLAAGELFF	TGTGCCAGCAGCTTGGCAGCCGGGGAGCTGTTTTTT
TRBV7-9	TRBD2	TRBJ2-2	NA	CASSKGTSMAGELFF	TGTGCCAGCAGCAAAGGGACTAGCATGGCCGGGGAGCTGTTTTTT
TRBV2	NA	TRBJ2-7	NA	CASRAGGSSYEQYF	TGTGCCAGCAGAGCAGGGGGGAGCTCCTACGAGCAGTACTTC
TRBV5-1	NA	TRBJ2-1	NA	CASSFGTGVNEQFF	TGCGCCAGCAGCTTTGGAACGGGAGTGAATGAGCAGTTCTTC
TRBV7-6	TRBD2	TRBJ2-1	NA	CASSPNPSGNSYNEQFF	TGTGCCAGCAGCCCCAACCCTAGCGGGAACTCCTACAATGAGCAGTTCTTC
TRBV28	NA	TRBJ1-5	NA	CASSFQGGSNQPQHF	TGTGCCAGCAGTTTCCAGGGAGGGAGCAATCAGCCCCAGCATTTT
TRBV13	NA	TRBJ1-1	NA	CASSFVTVEAFF	TGTGCCAGCAGCTTCGTGACGGTTGAAGCTTTCTTT
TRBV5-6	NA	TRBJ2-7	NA	CASSGGQDLLLYEQYF	TGTGCCAGCAGCGGAGGTCAGGACCTCCTTTTGTACGAGCAGTACTTC
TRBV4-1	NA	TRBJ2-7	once	CASSQDKAFSSYEQYF	TGCGCCAGCAGCCAAGATAAGGCTTTCAGCTCCTACGAGCAGTACTTC
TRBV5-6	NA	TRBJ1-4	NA	CASSSGAGEKLFF	TGTGCCAGCAGTTCGGGGGCCGGGGAAAAACTGTTTTTT
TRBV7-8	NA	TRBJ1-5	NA	CASSLTGPQPQHF	TGTGCCAGCAGCTTGACCGGGCCACAGCCCCAGCATTTT
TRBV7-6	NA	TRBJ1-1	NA	CASSLYDGTEAFF	TGTGCCAGCAGCTTATACGACGGAACTGAAGCTTTCTTT
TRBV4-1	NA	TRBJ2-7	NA	CASSQGGIYEQYF	TGCGCCAGCAGCCAAGGCGGAATCTACGAGCAGTACTTC
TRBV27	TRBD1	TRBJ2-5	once	CASSLSGGRGETQYF	TGTGCCAGCAGTTTATCAGGGGGCCGAGGAGAGACCCAGTACTTC
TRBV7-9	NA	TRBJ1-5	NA	CASSSMRGDPALPNQPQHF	TGTGCCAGCAGCTCCATGAGGGGGGACCCAGCACTCCCTAATCAGCCCCAGCATTTT
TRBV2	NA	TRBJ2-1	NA	CASSDRESFNEQFF	TGTGCCAGCAGTGATAGGGAATCCTTTAATGAGCAGTTCTTC
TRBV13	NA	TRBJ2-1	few	CASTLGGGPGYNEQFF	TGTGCCAGCACCCTGGGTGGCGGGCCGGGATACAATGAGCAGTTCTTC
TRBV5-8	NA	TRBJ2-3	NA	CASSPTGQEQYF	TGTGCCAGCAGCCCTACGGGCCAGGAGCAGTATTTT
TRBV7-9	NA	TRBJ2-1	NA	CASSLSSYNEQFF	TGTGCCAGCAGCTTAAGCTCCTACAATGAGCAGTTCTTC
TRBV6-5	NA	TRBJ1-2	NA	CASTAGFGYGYTF	TGTGCCAGCACCGCAGGGTTCGGCTATGGCTACACCTTC
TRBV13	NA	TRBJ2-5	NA	CASSLGPRWGLQETQYF	TGTGCCAGCAGCTTAGGCCCCCGCTGGGGACTTCAAGAGACCCAGTACTTC
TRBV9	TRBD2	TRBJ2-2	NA	CASSVEAGVPTGELFF	TGTGCCAGCAGCGTAGAAGCGGGAGTGCCAACCGGGGAGCTGTTTTTT
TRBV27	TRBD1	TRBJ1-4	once	CASSLTQGSEKLFF	TGTGCCAGCAGTTTAACACAGGGGAGTGAAAAACTGTTTTTT
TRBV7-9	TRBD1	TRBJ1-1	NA	CASSHGTVEAFF	TGTGCCAGCAGCCACGGGACAGTCGAAGCTTTCTTT
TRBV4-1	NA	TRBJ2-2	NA	CASSQGGETTGELFF	TGCGCCAGCAGCCAAGGAGGAGAGACCACCGGGGAGCTGTTTTTT
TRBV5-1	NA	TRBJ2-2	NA	CASSLAGGELFF	TGCGCCAGCAGCTTGGCCGGAGGGGAGCTGTTTTTT
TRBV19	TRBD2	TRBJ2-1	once	CASSSIAGGIYNEQFF	TGTGCCAGTAGTTCAATAGCGGGAGGGATTTACAATGAGCAGTTCTTC
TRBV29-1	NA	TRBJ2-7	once	CSVSQRDSPLSGDSYEQYF	TGCAGCGTTTCTCAACGGGACAGCCCTCTTTCGGGAGACTCCTACGAGCAGTACTTC
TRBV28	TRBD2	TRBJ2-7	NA	CASSLRSGLAYEQYF	TGTGCCAGCAGTTTGAGGTCGGGACTAGCATACGAGCAGTACTTC
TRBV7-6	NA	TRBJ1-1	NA	CASSSVTGSNTEAFF	TGTGCCAGCAGCTCCGTGACCGGGAGTAACACTGAAGCTTTCTTT
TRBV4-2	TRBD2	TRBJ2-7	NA	CASSQTSGRVDYEQYF	TGTGCCAGCAGCCAGACTAGCGGGAGAGTTGACTACGAGCAGTACTTC
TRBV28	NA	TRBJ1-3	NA	CASSLPGEGIVNTIYF	TGTGCCAGCAGTTTGCCAGGGGAGGGGATCGTGAACACCATATATTTT
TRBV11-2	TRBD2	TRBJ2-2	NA	CASSSHGGINTGELFF	TGTGCCAGCAGCTCGCACGGGGGGATAAACACCGGGGAGCTGTTTTTT
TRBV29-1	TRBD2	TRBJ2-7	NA	CSAEAGDQTAYEQYF	TGCAGCGCCGAAGCGGGAGACCAGACGGCCTACGAGCAGTACTTC
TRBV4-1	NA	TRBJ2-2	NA	CASSQLGGELFF	TGCGCCAGCAGCCAATTGGGCGGGGAGCTGTTTTTT
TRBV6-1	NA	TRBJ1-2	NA	CASSEGRNYGYTF	TGTGCCAGCAGTGAGGGCAGGAACTATGGCTACACCTTC
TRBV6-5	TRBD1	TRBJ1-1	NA	CASRQGANVPEAFF	TGTGCCAGCAGACAGGGGGCGAATGTTCCTGAAGCTTTCTTT
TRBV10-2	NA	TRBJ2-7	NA	CASSLGTVTYEQYF	TGCGCCAGCAGTCTGGGGACGGTGACCTACGAGCAGTACTTC
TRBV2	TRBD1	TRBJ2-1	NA	CASSEALPGQEQFF	TGTGCCAGCAGTGAAGCGCTCCCGGGACAGGAGCAGTTCTTC
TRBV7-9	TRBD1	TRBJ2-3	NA	CASSLEAVLDRGGNTQYF	TGTGCCAGCAGCTTAGAGGCCGTACTGGACAGGGGCGGTAATACGCAGTATTTT
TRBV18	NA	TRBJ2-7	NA	CASSPRGGVRSYEQYF	TGTGCCAGCTCACCACGGGGTGGAGTCCGCTCCTACGAGCAGTACTTC
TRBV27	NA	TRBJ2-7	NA	CASSATGGPYEQYF	TGTGCCAGCAGTGCGACAGGCGGGCCCTACGAGCAGTACTTC
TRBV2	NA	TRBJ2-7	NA	CASSGSYEQYF	TGTGCCAGCAGTGGTTCCTACGAGCAGTACTTC
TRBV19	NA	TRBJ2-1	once	CASSLLADNEQFF	TGTGCCAGTAGTTTGTTAGCGGACAATGAGCAGTTCTTC
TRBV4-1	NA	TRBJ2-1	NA	CASSQERSSGAGNEQFF	TGCGCCAGCAGCCAAGAAAGGAGTTCAGGGGCGGGAAATGAGCAGTTCTTC
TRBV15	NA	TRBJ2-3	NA	CATSRLSPHLTSTDTQYF	TGTGCCACCAGCAGGTTATCACCCCATCTAACTAGCACAGATACGCAGTATTTT
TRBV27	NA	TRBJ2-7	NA	CASSYAPETYEQYF	TGTGCCAGCAGTTACGCACCCGAAACCTACGAGCAGTACTTC
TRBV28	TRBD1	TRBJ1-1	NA	CASNPRDRVGWTEAFF	TGTGCCAGCAACCCCCGGGACAGGGTTGGGTGGACTGAAGCTTTCTTT